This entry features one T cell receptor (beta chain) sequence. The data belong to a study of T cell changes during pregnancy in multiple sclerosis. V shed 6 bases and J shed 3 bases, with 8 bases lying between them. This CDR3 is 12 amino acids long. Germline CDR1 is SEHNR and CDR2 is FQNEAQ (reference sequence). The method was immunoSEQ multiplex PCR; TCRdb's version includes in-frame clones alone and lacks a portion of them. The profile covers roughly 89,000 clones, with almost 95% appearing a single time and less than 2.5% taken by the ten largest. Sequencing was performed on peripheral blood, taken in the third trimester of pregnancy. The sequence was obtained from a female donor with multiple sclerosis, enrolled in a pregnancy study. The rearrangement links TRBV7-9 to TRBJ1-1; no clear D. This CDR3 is CASRRADTEAFF. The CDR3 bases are TGTGCCAGCAGGCGGGCGGACACTGAAGCTTTCTTT.